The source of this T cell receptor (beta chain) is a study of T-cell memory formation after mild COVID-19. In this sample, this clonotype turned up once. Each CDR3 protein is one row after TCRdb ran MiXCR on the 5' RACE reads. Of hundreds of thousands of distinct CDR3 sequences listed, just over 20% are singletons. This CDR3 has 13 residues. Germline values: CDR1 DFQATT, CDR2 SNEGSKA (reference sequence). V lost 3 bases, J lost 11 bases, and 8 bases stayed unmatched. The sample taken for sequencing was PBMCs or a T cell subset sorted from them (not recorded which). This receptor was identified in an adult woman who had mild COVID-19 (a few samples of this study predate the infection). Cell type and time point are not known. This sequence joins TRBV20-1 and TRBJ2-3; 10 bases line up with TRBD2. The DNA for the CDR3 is TGCAGTGCTAGGGAACTAGCGGGATGGGGGCAGTATTTT. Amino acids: CSARELAGWGQYF.